This T cell receptor beta chain came from a study of Ad26.COV2.S vaccination and SARS-CoV-2 variants (dated by TCRdb to the early 2020s). Study-level background: Vaccine-arm donors came from COV1001, a multicentre, randomized, double-blind, placebo-controlled phase I-IIa trial of Ad26.COV2.S in healthy adults. Ad26.COV2.S was administered intramuscularly at a dose of 5x10^10 or 1x10^11 viral particles, either as one shot or as two shots given 56 days apart. The specificity and breadth of SARS-CoV-2-reactive T cell receptors after Ad26.COV2.S vaccination were assessed by TCRbeta repertoire sequencing. A total of approximately 30 samples were included in the TCR-sequenced set, comprising approximately 20 Ad26.COV2.S vaccine recipients, 5 placebo recipients and 8 SARS-CoV-2 convalescent individuals. Trial participants were randomized into five groups of five, in which low-dose or high-dose Ad26.COV2.S was given once or twice, or placebo was given on both occasions. Investigators remained blinded to trial group allocation during experiments and outcome assessment.

From the germline V gene (reference sequence), CDR1 is GTSNPN and CDR2 is SVGIG. The CDR3 numbers 13 residues from cysteine through phenylalanine. Only the CDR3 portion is preserved as DNA: 39 bases, with reading frame beginning at the first base. A distance of 7 bases separates the germline ends of V and J, which lose 3 bases and 2 bases respectively. TCRbeta CDR3 regions were sequenced with the immunoSEQ Assay. After extraction, genomic DNA underwent amplification by bias-controlled multiplex PCR, followed by high-throughput sequencing. The authors' analysis ran thus. To quantify the absolute abundance of each unique TCRbeta CDR3 region, sequences were collapsed and filtered. T cell fraction was estimated by normalizing TCRbeta template counts to usable DNA, which was measured by amplifying reference genes present in all nucleated cells. Repertoire TCRs were annotated as SARS-CoV-2-specific when V gene, CDR3 amino acid sequence and J gene were exactly matched to a known reactive TCR set. The reference SARS-CoV-2 TCR set was obtained from MIRA and was filtered for enrichment in COVID-19-positive ImmuneCODE repertoires, whereby public or cross-reactive TCRs were removed. Drawing on the MIRA antigens, annotated TCRs were analysed further at the level of specific ORF or position within ORF. Breadth was defined as annotated unique rearrangements over total unique productive rearrangements; depth was the summed frequency of those rearrangements. Group comparisons of TCR breadth used two-sided Wilcoxon rank-sum tests. Here the immuneACCESS table is served through TCRdb, limited to in-frame sequences with V and J called. Missing clones are a known gap in these copies; in checked studies unresolved V genes cover under half, and the rest lacks a known reason. Clone size and V and J calls were adopted from that table, with D and trimming inferred from the DNA. The sample table contains about 680,000 clones; only one count was recorded for roughly nine tenths of them. Approximately 1.5% of the sample lies in the top ten.

The sample's treatment or condition label, in plain terms: around 19 received Ad26.COV2.S at low or high dose, single or two shots; roughly five received placebo; per-sample allocation not given. Repertoires of vaccine and placebo recipients were sequenced from samples collected on day 63 after the first injection. In Cohort 1b, roughly 26 adults aged 18-55 years were enrolled at a single site in Boston, USA, between 29 July and 7 August 2020. Ad26.COV2.S was a replication-incompetent adenovirus type 26 vector that expressed a prefusion-stabilized SARS-CoV-2 spike protein derived from the original Wuhan strain. Notes on this clone: This clone's antigen is unknown. No much larger clone is present one base from it, and per-base qualities are unavailable.

Study-wide findings and limitations: After vaccination, spike-specific CD8+ and CD4+ T cell responses were reported to show substantial breadth. Vaccine and placebo recipients had similar non-spike TCR breadth, a finding consistent with the vaccine containing only spike. Spike-specific TCR breadth was higher in Ad26.COV2.S recipients than in placebo recipients (P = 0.0014). Comparing responses between vaccine doses or regimens was not something the study was powered to do. According to the authors, total T cell responses may have been underestimated by the TCR breadth and depth analyses.

The material was peripheral blood, obtained in a trial of Ad26.COV2.S vaccine versus placebo. This receptor was taken from a person between 18 and 59 years old who received the Ad26.COV2.S COVID-19 vaccine or a placebo. This receptor chain uses TRBV30 and TRBJ2-2, with no confident D gene call. DNA sequence: TGTGCCTGGAGCTACGACAACACCGGGGAGCTGTTTTTT. It is translated as CAWSYDNTGELFF.